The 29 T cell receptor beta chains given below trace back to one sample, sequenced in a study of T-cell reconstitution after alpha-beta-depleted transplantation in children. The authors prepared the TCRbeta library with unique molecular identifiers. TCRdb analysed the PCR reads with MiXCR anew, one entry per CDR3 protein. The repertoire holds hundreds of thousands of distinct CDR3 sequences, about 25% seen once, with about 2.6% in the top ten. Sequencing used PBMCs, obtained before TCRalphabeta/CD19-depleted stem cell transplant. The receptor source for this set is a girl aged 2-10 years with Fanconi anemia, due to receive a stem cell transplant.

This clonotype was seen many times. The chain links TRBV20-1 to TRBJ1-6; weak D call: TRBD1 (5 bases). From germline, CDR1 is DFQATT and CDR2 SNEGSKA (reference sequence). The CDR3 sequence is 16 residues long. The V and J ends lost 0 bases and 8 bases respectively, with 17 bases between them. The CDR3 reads CSARDKTARGDSPLHF. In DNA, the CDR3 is TGCAGTGCTAGAGATAAGACAGCCCGTGGGGATTCACCCCTCCACTTT.

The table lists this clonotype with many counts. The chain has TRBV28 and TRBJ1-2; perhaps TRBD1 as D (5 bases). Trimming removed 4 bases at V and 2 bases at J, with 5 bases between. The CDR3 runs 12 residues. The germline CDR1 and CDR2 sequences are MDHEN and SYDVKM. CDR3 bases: TGTGCCAGCAGTTGGGACAACTATGGCTACACCTTC. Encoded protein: CASSWDNYGYTF.

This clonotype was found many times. DNA for the CDR3: TGTGCCATCAGTGGTTCAGGTAGCCGAGATCAGCCCCAGCATTTT. Its protein is CAISGSGSRDQPQHF. The rearrangement uses TRBV10-3 and TRBJ1-5; D uncertain. Germline values: CDR1 ENHRY, CDR2 SYGVKD. V dropped 4 bases and J dropped 5 bases, with 15 bases sitting between them. The CDR3 consists of 15 residues.

For the CDR3, the DNA is TGCAGTGCCACCGTCGGGGGGCCCCACACCGGGGAGCTGTTTTTT. Its translation: CSATVGGPHTGELFF. This chain uses TRBV20-1 with TRBJ2-2, with D possibly matching TRBD2 (7 bases). The V gene's germline CDR1 is DFQATT and CDR2 SNEGSKA (reference sequence). Between the trimmed V and J ends, which lost 6 bases and 3 bases, there was a span of 17 bases. CDR3 length equals 15 residues.

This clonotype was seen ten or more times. This CDR3 is CASSSRGPYEQYF. DNA of the CDR3: TGTGCCAGCAGTTCCAGGGGACCCTACGAGCAGTACTTC. The J gene is TRBJ2-7, the V gene TRBV12-3 or TRBV12-4; maybe TRBD1 (6 bases). Trimming shortened V by 4 bases and J by 2 bases, and 9 bases separated the two germline ends. The CDR3 extends over 13 amino acids.

CDR3 nucleotides: TGTGCCAGCATCACAAGGCAGATAGCCAAAAACATTCAGTACTTC. Translation gives CASITRQIAKNIQYF. This sequence joins TRBV2 and TRBJ2-4; no definite D call. V lost 7 bases to trimming and J lost 0 bases, with 13 bases between them. CDR1 is SNHLY and CDR2 is FYNNEI in the germline V gene. This CDR3 has 15 residues.

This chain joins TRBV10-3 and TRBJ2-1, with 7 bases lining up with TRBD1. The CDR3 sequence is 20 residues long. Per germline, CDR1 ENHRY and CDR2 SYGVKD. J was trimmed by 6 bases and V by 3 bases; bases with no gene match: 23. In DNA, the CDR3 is TGTGCCATCAGTGATCGAGGAGGCAGGGGGTTATTTAGGGAATCCAATGAGCAGTTCTTC. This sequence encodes CAISDRGGRGLFRESNEQFF.

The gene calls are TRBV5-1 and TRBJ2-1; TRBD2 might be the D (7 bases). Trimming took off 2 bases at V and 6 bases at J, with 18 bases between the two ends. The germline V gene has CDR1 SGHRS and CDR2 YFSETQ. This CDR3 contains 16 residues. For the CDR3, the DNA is TGCGCCAGCAGCTTCACAGGGCTAGCGGTTTCCAATGAGCAGTTCTTC. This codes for CASSFTGLAVSNEQFF.

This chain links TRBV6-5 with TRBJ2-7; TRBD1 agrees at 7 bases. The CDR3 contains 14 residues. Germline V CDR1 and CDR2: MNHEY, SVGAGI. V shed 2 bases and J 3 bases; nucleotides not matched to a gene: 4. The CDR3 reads CASSYAGTVYEQYF. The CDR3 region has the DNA TGTGCCAGCAGTTACGCCGGGACAGTCTACGAGCAGTACTTC.

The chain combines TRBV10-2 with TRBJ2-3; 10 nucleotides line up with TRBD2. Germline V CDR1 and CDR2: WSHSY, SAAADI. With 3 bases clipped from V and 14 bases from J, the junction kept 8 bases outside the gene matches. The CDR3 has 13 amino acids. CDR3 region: CASSDLGLAFWYF. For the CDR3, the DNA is TGCGCCAGCAGTGACCTGGGACTAGCGTTTTGGTATTTT.

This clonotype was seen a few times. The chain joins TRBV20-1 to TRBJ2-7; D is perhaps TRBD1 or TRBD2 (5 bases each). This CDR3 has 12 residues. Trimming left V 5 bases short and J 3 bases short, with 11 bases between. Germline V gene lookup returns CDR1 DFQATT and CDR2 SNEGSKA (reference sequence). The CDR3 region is CSARGRHYEQYF. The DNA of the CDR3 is TGCAGTGCTCGGGGACGGCACTACGAGCAGTACTTC.

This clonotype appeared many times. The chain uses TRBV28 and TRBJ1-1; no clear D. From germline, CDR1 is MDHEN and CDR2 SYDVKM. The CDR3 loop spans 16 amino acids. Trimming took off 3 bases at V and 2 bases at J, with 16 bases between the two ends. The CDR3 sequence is CASSFALGQPNTEAFF. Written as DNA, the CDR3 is TGTGCCAGCAGTTTTGCCCTCGGGCAGCCTAACACTGAAGCTTTCTTT.

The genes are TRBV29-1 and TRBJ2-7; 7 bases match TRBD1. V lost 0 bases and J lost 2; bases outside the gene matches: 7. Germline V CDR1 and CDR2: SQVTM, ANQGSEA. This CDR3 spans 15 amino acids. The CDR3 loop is CSVEDDRVPTYEQYF. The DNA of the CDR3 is TGCAGCGTTGAAGACGACAGGGTCCCAACCTACGAGCAGTACTTC.

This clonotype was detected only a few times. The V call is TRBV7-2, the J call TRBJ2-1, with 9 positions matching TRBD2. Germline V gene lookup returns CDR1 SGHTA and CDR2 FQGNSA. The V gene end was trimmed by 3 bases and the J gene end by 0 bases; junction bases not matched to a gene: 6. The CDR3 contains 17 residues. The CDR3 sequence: CASSFPLAGSSYNEQFF. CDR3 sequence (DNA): TGTGCCAGCAGCTTTCCACTAGCGGGTAGCTCCTACAATGAGCAGTTCTTC.

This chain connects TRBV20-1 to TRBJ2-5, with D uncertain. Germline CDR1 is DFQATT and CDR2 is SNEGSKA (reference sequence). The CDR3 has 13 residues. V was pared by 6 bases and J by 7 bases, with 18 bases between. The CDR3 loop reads CSAYGPVDGTQYF. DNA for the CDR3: TGCAGTGCCTACGGGCCGGTTGATGGGACCCAGTACTTC.

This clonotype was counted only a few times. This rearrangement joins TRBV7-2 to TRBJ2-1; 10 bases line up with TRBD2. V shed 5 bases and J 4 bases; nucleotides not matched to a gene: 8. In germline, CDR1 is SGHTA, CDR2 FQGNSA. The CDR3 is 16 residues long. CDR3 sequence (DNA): TGTGCCAGCAGCCCACCCCCTAGCGGGGGTTACAATGAGCAGTTCTTC. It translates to CASSPPPSGGYNEQFF.

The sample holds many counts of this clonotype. The CDR3 here is CASNRQGITNSPLHF. Here the CDR3 DNA reads TGTGCCAGCAACAGACAGGGAATAACGAATTCACCCCTCCACTTT. The chain links TRBV6-5 to TRBJ1-6; TRBD1 matches 7 bases. Trimming took 7 bases from V and 7 from J; bases not matched to a gene: 10. CDR3 length equals 15 residues. Looked up from germline, CDR1 is MNHEY and CDR2 is SVGAGI.

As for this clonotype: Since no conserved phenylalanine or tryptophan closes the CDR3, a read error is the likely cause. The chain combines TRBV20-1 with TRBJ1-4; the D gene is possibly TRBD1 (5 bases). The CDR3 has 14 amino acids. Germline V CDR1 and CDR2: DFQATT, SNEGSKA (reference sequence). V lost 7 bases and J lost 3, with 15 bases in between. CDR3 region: CSVPRGAANEKLFC. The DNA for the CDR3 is TGCAGTGTTCCGAGAGGGGCGGCTAATGAAAAACTGTTTTGT.

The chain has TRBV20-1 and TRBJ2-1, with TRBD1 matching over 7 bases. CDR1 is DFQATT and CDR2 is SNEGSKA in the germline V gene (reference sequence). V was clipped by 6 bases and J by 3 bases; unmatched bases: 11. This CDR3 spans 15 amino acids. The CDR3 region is CSARQGQYSYNEQFF. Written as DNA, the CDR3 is TGCAGTGCGAGACAGGGACAGTATAGCTACAATGAGCAGTTCTTC.

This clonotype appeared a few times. The CDR3 DNA sequence: TGCAGTGCTAGAAGGCGGGGGAGAAACTACGAGCAGTACTTC. Translated, it gives CSARRRGRNYEQYF. This chain joins TRBV20-1 and TRBJ2-7; 7 bases fit TRBD2. Trimming at V came to 2 bases and at J to 3 bases, leaving 7 bases not matched to a gene. Germline V gives CDR1 DFQATT, CDR2 SNEGSKA (reference sequence). This CDR3 region has 14 residues.

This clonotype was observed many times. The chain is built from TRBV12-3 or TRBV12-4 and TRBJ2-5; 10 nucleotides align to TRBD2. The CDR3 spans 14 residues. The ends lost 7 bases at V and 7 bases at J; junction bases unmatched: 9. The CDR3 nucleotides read TGTGCCAGCACCGGGGGACTAGCGATGGTGACCCAGTACTTC. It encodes CASTGGLAMVTQYF.

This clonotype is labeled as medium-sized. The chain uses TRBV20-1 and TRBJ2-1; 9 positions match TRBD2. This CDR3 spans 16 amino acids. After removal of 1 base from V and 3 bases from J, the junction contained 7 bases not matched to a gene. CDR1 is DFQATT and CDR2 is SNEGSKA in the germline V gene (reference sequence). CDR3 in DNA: TGCAGTGCTAGAGCAGCGGGAGGAGGGGACTACAATGAGCAGTTCTTC. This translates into CSARAAGGGDYNEQFF.

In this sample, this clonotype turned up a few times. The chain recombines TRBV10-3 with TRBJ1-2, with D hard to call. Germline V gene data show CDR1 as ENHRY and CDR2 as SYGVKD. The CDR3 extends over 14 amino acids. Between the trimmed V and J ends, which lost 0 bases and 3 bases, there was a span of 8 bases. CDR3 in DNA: TGTGCCATCAGTGAGTCCCCCGGGTACTATGGCTACACCTTC. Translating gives CAISESPGYYGYTF.

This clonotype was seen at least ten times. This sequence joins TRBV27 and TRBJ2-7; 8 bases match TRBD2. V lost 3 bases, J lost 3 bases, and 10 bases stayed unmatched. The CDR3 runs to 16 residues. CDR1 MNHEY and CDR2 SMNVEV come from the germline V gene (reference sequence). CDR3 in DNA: TGTGCCAGCAGTTTTTACACGGGGGGGCCTCTCTACGAGCAGTACTTC. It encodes CASSFYTGGPLYEQYF.

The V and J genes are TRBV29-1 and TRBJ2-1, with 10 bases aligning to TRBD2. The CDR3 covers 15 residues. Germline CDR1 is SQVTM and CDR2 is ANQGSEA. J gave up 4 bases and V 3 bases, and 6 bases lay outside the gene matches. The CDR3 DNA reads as TGCAGCGTTGATAATCTAGCGGGAGATTACAATGAGCAGTTCTTC. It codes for CSVDNLAGDYNEQFF.

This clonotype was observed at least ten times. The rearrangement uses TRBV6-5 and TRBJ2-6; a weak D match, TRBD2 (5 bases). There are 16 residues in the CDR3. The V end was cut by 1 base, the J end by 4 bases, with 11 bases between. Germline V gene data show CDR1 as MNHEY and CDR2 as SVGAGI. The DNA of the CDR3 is TGTGCCAGCAGTTACTTCGGGGTAGAGGGGGCCAACGTCCTGACTTTC. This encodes CASSYFGVEGANVLTF.

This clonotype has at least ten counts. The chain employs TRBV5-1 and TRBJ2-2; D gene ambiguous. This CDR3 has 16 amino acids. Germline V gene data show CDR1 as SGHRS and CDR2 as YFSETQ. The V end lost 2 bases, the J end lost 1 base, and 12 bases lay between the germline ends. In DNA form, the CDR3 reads TGCGCCAGCAGCTTACCGGACGGCCTGAACACCGGGGAGCTGTTTTTT. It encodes CASSLPDGLNTGELFF.

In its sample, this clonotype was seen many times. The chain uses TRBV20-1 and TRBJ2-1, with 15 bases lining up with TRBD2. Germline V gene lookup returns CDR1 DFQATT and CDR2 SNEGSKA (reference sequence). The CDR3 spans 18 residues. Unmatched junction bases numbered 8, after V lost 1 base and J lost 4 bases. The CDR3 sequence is CSARVFGLAGGRYNEQFF. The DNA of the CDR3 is TGCAGTGCTAGAGTCTTTGGACTAGCGGGGGGGCGGTACAATGAGCAGTTCTTC.

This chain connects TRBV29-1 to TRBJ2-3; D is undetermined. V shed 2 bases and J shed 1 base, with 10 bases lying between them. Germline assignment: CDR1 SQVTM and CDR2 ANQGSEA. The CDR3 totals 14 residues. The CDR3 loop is CSVERGIGTDTQYF. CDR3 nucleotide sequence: TGCAGCGTTGAACGTGGGATCGGCACAGATACGCAGTATTTT.